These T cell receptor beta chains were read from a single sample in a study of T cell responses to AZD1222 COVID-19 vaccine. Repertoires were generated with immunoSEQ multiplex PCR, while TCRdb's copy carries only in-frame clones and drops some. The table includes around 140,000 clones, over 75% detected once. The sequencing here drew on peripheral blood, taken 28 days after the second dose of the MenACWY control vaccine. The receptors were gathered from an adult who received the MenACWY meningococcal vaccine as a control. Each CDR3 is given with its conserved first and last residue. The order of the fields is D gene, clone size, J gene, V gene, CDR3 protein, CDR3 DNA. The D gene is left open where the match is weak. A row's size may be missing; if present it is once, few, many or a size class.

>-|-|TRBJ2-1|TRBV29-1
CSALRRANSYNEQFF
TGCAGCGCCCTCCGACGGGCCAACTCCTACAATGAGCAGTTCTTC
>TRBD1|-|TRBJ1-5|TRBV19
CASSSLTGNQPQHF
TGTGCCAGTAGTTCTTTGACAGGGAATCAGCCCCAGCATTTT
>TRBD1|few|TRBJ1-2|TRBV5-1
CASSEGRGVHGYTF
TGCGCCAGCAGCGAGGGCAGGGGGGTTCATGGCTACACCTTC
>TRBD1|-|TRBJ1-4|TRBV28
CASSAPGTGDEKLFF
TGTGCCAGCAGTGCCCCCGGGACAGGGGATGAAAAACTGTTTTTT
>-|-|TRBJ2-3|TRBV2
CASSFWGTGGTDTQYF
TGTGCCAGCAGTTTCTGGGGAACGGGGGGCACAGATACGCAGTATTTT
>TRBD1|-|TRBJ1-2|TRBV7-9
CASSLSGDRGLYGYTF
TGTGCCAGCAGCTTATCGGGGGACAGGGGGCTCTATGGCTACACCTTC
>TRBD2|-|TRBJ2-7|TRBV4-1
CASSQVSGSYEQYF
TGCGCCAGCAGCCAGGTTAGCGGGAGCTACGAGCAGTACTTC
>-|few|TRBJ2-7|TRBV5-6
CASSRRQRSSYEQYF
TGTGCCAGCAGCCGGCGACAGAGGAGCTCCTACGAGCAGTACTTC
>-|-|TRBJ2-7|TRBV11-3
CASSLALAISYEQYF
TGTGCCAGCAGCTTAGCCCTAGCAATCTCCTACGAGCAGTACTTC
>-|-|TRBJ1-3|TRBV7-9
CASSHRTPGGNTIYF
TGTGCCAGCAGCCACCGGACACCGGGGGGAAACACCATATATTTT
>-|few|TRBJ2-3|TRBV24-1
CATGPGGPTDTQYF
TGTGCCACCGGGCCCGGCGGACCCACAGATACGCAGTATTTT
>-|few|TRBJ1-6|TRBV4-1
CASSQDPSPGTPLHF
TGCGCCAGCAGCCAAGACCCCAGCCCCGGGACACCCCTCCACTTT
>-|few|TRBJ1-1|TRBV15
CATSWIGGGTEAFF
TGTGCCACCAGCTGGATCGGGGGAGGCACTGAAGCTTTCTTT
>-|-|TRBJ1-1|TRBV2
CASSEGMNTEAFF
TGTGCCAGCAGTGAGGGCATGAACACTGAAGCTTTCTTT
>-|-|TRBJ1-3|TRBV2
CASLRGVGLTDTIYF
TGTGCCAGCCTACGAGGGGTAGGGCTGACGGACACCATATATTTT
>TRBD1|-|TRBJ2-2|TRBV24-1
CATRGQGVTGELFF
TGTGCCACCAGGGGACAGGGAGTCACCGGGGAGCTGTTTTTT
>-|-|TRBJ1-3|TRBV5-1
CASSRMDSHNTIYF
TGCGCCAGCAGCCGTATGGACAGTCACAACACCATATATTTT
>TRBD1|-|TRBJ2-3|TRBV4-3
CASSQGRDRGGDTQYF
TGCGCCAGCAGCCAGGGCCGGGACAGGGGTGGGGATACGCAGTATTTT
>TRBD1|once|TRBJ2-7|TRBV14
CASSHPGQGAYEQYF
TGTGCCAGCAGCCACCCGGGACAGGGGGCCTACGAGCAGTACTTC
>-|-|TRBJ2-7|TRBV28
CASSLRESYEQYF
TGTGCCAGCAGTTTAAGGGAGTCCTACGAGCAGTACTTC
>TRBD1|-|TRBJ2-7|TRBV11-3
CASSLWTGVSEQYF
TGTGCCAGCAGCTTGTGGACAGGAGTCTCCGAGCAGTACTTC
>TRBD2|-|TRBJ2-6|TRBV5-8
CASSRRLAGISGANVLTF
TGTGCCAGCAGCCGGAGACTAGCGGGGATATCTGGGGCCAACGTCCTGACTTTC
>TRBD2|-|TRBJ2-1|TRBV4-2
CASSRDILASLRANEQFF
TGTGCCAGCAGCCGAGATATACTAGCGTCCTTGAGGGCCAATGAGCAGTTCTTC
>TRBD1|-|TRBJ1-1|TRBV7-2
CASSLPPGQGGTEAFF
TGTGCCAGCAGCTTGCCTCCGGGACAGGGAGGCACTGAAGCTTTCTTT
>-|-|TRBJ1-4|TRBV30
CAWKGPGTNEKLFF
TGTGCCTGGAAGGGCCCGGGGACTAATGAAAAACTGTTTTTT
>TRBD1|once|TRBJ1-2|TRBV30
CAWTGRGLVGNYGYTF
TGTGCCTGGACGGGCAGGGGGCTTGTAGGGAACTATGGCTACACCTTC
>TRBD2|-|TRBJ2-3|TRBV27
CASSLFSWSSGSRVTDTQYF
TGTGCCAGCAGTTTATTTTCCTGGTCTAGCGGGAGTCGGGTCACAGATACGCAGTATTTT
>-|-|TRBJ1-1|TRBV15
CATSRVQGLTEAFF
TGTGCCACCAGCAGAGTGCAGGGCTTGACTGAAGCTTTCTTT
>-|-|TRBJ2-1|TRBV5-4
CASTSSTSRGPYNEQFF
TGTGCCAGCACCTCTTCAACGAGCAGGGGCCCTTACAATGAGCAGTTCTTC
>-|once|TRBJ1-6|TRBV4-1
CASSQDRGGGYNSPLHF
TGCGCCAGCAGCCAAGATCGCGGCGGTGGCTATAATTCACCCCTCCACTTT
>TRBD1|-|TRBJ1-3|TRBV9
CASSPRGQGGNTIYF
TGTGCCAGCAGCCCGAGGGGGCAGGGTGGAAACACCATATATTTT
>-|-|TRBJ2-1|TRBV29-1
CSGGQNNEQFF
TGCAGCGGTGGACAGAACAATGAGCAGTTCTTC
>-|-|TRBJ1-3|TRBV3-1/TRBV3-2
CASSQGRGTIYF
TGTGCCAGCAGCCAAGGTCGGGGCACCATATATTTT
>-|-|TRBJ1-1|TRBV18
CASSKGGVATEAFF
TGTGCCAGCTCAAAGGGCGGGGTAGCCACTGAAGCTTTCTTT
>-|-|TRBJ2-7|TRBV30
CAWSVPGDGIYEQYF
TGTGCCTGGAGTGTGCCCGGGGACGGGATCTACGAGCAGTACTTC
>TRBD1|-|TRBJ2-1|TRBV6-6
CASSTQRTGSKQFF
TGTGCCAGCAGTACTCAACGGACAGGCTCTAAGCAGTTCTTC
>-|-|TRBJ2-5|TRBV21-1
CASNPGTGKTQYF
TGTGCCAGCAACCCGGGGACAGGAAAGACCCAGTACTTC
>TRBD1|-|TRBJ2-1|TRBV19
CASSITGQGPLVQFF
TGTGCCAGTAGTATCACGGGACAGGGTCCTCTCGTGCAGTTCTTC
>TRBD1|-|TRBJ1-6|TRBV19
CASRSLDRGLNSPLHF
TGTGCCAGTAGATCTCTTGACAGGGGGCTCAATTCACCCCTCCACTTT
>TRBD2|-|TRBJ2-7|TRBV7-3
CASSLSPTSGVGAQYF
TGTGCCAGCAGCTTATCCCCTACTAGCGGCGTAGGAGCGCAGTACTTC
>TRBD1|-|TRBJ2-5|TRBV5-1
CASSGGTGGDQTQYF
TGCGCCAGCAGCGGCGGGACAGGGGGCGATCAGACCCAGTACTTC
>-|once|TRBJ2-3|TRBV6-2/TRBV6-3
CASSYEGDTQYF
TGTGCCAGCAGTTACGAAGGGGATACGCAGTATTTT
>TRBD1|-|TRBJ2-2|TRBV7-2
CASNTAGGYTGELFF
TGTGCCAGCAACACGGCAGGGGGTTATACCGGGGAGCTGTTTTTT
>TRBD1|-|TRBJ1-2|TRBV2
CASSPVRDRDNYGYTF
TGTGCCAGCAGTCCCGTTAGGGACAGAGATAACTATGGCTACACCTTC
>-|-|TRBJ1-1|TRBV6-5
CASSPTGMNTEAFF
TGTGCCAGCAGCCCGACAGGAATGAACACTGAAGCTTTCTTT
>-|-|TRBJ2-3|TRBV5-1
CASSLWGRDTQYF
TGCGCCAGCAGCTTGTGGGGGCGAGATACGCAGTATTTT